These 27 T cell receptor beta chains originate from one sample sequenced in a study of graft-versus-host responses after intestinal transplantation. Method: immunoSEQ multiplex PCR; TCRdb's copy keeps in-frame clones and lacks some. The sample contains some 76,000 clones, 87% of which appear only once. Their antigen targets remain unknown. Here the sequenced sample was unstimulated CD8+ T cells sorted from spleen or lymph node cells, taken before transplant. The receptors were sampled from a human donor who was the organ donor for an intestinal transplant.

V and J are TRBV6-5 and TRBJ2-5, with TRBD2 identical over 9 bases. Trimming cost V 7 bases and J 5 bases; bases outside gene matches: 11. CDR1 is MNHEY and CDR2 is SVGAGI in the germline V gene. This CDR3 spans 15 amino acids. The CDR3 sequence: CASNPGRGGHETQYF. In DNA form, the CDR3 reads TGTGCCAGCAACCCGGGGCGGGGGGGCCACGAGACCCAGTACTTC.

This clone was seen once. The V call is TRBV28, the J call TRBJ2-1, with D perhaps matching TRBD2 (5 bases). Germline V lookup: CDR1 MDHEN, CDR2 SYDVKM. Between the trimmed V and J ends, which lost 2 bases and 10 bases, there was a span of 18 bases. The CDR3 has 15 amino acids. The CDR3 DNA reads as TGTGCCAGCAGTTTACCTTACCCCCGGGGTGAAGAGCAGTTCTTC. Protein product: CASSLPYPRGEEQFF.

The chain is built from TRBV4-1 and TRBJ1-1; D gene unclear. The CDR3 is 16 amino acids. Germline CDR1 is MGHRA and CDR2 is YSYEKL. Trimming pared 0 bases from V and 2 bases from J, leaving 13 bases between. The CDR3 is CASSQDQQKGNTEAFF. The DNA for the CDR3 is TGCGCCAGCAGCCAAGATCAACAGAAGGGAAACACTGAAGCTTTCTTT.

This chain connects TRBV5-1 to TRBJ2-7; the D call may be TRBD1 or TRBD2 (5 bases each). The length of the CDR3 is 13 residues. The V and J ends lost 0 bases and 5 bases respectively, with 9 bases between them. CDR1 and CDR2 (germline): SGHRS, YFSETQ. In nucleotides, the CDR3 is TGCGCCAGCAGCTTGGGAGGGACCCACGAGCAGTACTTC. Translation gives CASSLGGTHEQYF.

The chain recombines TRBV4-2 with TRBJ1-4; D unclear. The V and J ends lost 0 bases and 0 bases respectively, with 17 bases between them. Germline CDR1 is LGHNA and CDR2 is YNFKEQ. The CDR3 has 19 residues. The CDR3 nucleotides are TGTGCCAGCAGCCAAGATGGAGCCAGTCTATATACAACTAATGAAAAACTGTTTTTT. This codes for CASSQDGASLYTTNEKLFF.

CDR3 sequence (DNA): TGCGCCAGCAGTCAATGGGATGCAGGGGGTTACACTGAAGCTTTCTTT. It yields the protein CASSQWDAGGYTEAFF. The rearrangement joins TRBV23-1 to TRBJ1-1, with TRBD1 identical over 7 bases. TRBV23-1 is labeled an ORF, and its function is uncertain. The CDR3 spans 16 residues. The trim removed 1 base at V and 3 bases at J, leaving 8 bases unmatched.

The rearrangement joins TRBV6-5 to TRBJ1-1; D uncertain. The CDR3 runs to 14 residues. From germline, CDR1 is MNHEY and CDR2 SVGAGI. Between the trimmed V and J ends, which lost 5 bases and 1 base, there was a span of 11 bases. In DNA, the CDR3 is TGTGCCAGCAGTACCACCGGAGGGAACACTGAAGCTTTCTTT. As protein: CASSTTGGNTEAFF.

The J gene is TRBJ1-1, the V gene TRBV28; D gene unclear. This CDR3 is built from 14 residues. Germline V lookup: CDR1 MDHEN, CDR2 SYDVKM. Deletions cut 2 bases from V and 3 bases from J, with 10 bases between. DNA for the CDR3: TGTGCCAGCAGTTTAAATACCGGGGACACTGAAGCTTTCTTT. Its protein product is CASSLNTGDTEAFF.

A remark on this clone: Possible read error: a much larger clone is one base away. The gene calls are TRBV5-6 and TRBJ1-5; D unclear. Germline values: CDR1 SGHDT, CDR2 YYEEEE. The CDR3 is made up of 15 amino acids. V was clipped by 0 bases and J by 0 bases, with 7 bases between them. CDR3 protein: CASSLGDNSNQPQHF. The DNA for the CDR3 is TGTGCCAGCAGCTTGGGAGACAATAGCAATCAGCCCCAGCATTTT. The complete variable domain, with remaining parts taken from reference TRBV5-6 and TRBJ1-5, reads DAGVTQSPTHLIKTRGQQVTLRCSPKSGHDTVSWYQQALGQGPQFIFQYYEEEERQRGNFPDRFSGHQFPNYSSELNVNALLLGDSALYLCASSLGDNSNQPQHFGDGTRLSIL.

The CDR3 region has the DNA TGTGCCAGCAGTGAAGTTAACAGGGCCCATAATAGACGACCCCTCCACTTT. It is translated as CASSEVNRAHNRRPLHF. The chain has TRBV2 and TRBJ1-6; tentative D call: TRBD1 (6 bases). Trimming removed 1 base from V and 12 bases from J, with 22 bases in between. This CDR3 has 17 amino acids. CDR1 and CDR2 (germline): SNHLY, FYNNEI. Complete variable domain (other parts from reference TRBV2 and TRBJ1-6): EPEVTQTPSHQVTQMGQEVILRCVPISNHLYFYWYRQILGQKVEFLVSFYNNEISEKSEIFDDQFSVERPDGSNFTLKIRSTKLEDSAMYFCASSEVNRAHNRRPLHFGNGTRLTVT.

The genes are TRBV7-2 and TRBJ2-2, with D uncertain. Per the germline V gene, CDR1 is SGHTA and CDR2 is FQGNSA. The CDR3 length is 14 residues. V was pared by 5 bases and J by 5 bases, with 12 bases between. CDR3 DNA: TGTGCCAGCAGCCCCCATGTGGCGACCGGGGAGCTGTTTTTT. This translates into CASSPHVATGELFF.

The V call is TRBV2, the J call TRBJ2-1; D might be TRBD1 (5 bases). The germline gives CDR1 SNHLY, CDR2 FYNNEI. Deletions cut 3 bases from V and 0 bases from J, with 9 bases between. This CDR3 has 15 amino acids. The CDR3 spells CASSDIRDSYNEQFF. Written as DNA, the CDR3 is TGTGCCAGCAGTGATATCAGGGACTCCTACAATGAGCAGTTCTTC.

The chain employs TRBV11-2 and TRBJ2-5; 9 positions match TRBD2. Germline CDR1 and CDR2: SGHAT and FQNNGV. Trimming at V came to 5 bases and at J to 5 bases, leaving 6 bases not matched to a gene. This CDR3 is built from 14 residues. DNA of the CDR3: TGTGCCAGCAGCCAAACTAGCGGGTGGGAGACCCAGTACTTC. Amino acid sequence: CASSQTSGWETQYF.

The chain links TRBV27 to TRBJ1-1; no clear D. V was clipped by 3 bases and J by 1 base, with 6 bases between them. Germline assignment: CDR1 MNHEY and CDR2 SMNVEV (reference sequence). CDR3 length: 13 residues. CDR3 DNA sequence: TGTGCCAGCAGTTTCTTCAAGAACACTGAAGCTTTCTTT. This translates into CASSFFKNTEAFF.

This clone was picked up one time. The J gene is TRBJ2-2, the V gene TRBV10-3; 7 bases fit TRBD2. The CDR3 spans 15 residues. V lost 10 bases, J lost 6 bases, and 14 bases stayed unmatched. The germline CDR1 and CDR2 sequences are ENHRY and SYGVKD. In nucleotides, the CDR3 is TGTGCCACTGCCTCCCCTGGACTAGGGCCCGGGGAGCTGTTTTTT. It is translated as CATASPGLGPGELFF.

The chain joins TRBV29-1 to TRBJ2-2; 14 positions agree with TRBD2. The V and J ends lost 5 bases and 6 bases, in that order; junction bases with no gene match: 2. This CDR3 spans 14 amino acids. CDR1 and CDR2 from the germline V gene are SQVTM and ANQGSEA. CDR3 in DNA: TGCAGCGTTATGACTAGCGGGGGGGCCGGGGAGCTGTTTTTT. Amino acids: CSVMTSGGAGELFF.

The rearrangement links TRBV7-9 to TRBJ1-2; TRBD1 matches at 7 bases. J lost 4 bases, V lost 4 bases, and 12 bases had no gene match. Germline CDR1 reads SEHNR; CDR2 reads FQNEAQ (reference sequence). The length of the CDR3 is 16 residues. CDR3 sequence reads: CASSSKTGQILYGYTF. The CDR3 region has the DNA TGTGCCAGCAGCTCAAAAACGGGACAGATCCTCTATGGCTACACCTTC.

The V call is TRBV29-1, the J call TRBJ2-1, with 9 bases matching TRBD1. The length of the CDR3 is 18 residues. CDR1 is SQVTM and CDR2 is ANQGSEA in the germline V gene. With V trimmed by 0 bases and J by 2 bases, 11 bases remained unmatched. CDR3 region: CSVEDPWSRDRAYNEQFF. Here the CDR3 DNA reads TGCAGCGTTGAAGATCCATGGAGCCGGGACAGGGCCTACAATGAGCAGTTCTTC.

CDR3 sequence: CASSQPTFTQNTEAFF. The CDR3 nucleotides are TGCGCCAGCTCCCAGCCCACCTTCACACAGAACACTGAAGCTTTCTTT. J is TRBJ1-1 and V is TRBV4-1; D gene unclear. V was trimmed by 8 bases and J by 1 base, leaving 20 bases between them. This CDR3 is 16 amino acids long. Germline values: CDR1 MGHRA, CDR2 YSYEKL.

The rearrangement uses TRBV7-6 and TRBJ2-3; D is ambiguous. Trimming pared 1 base from V and 2 bases from J, leaving 7 bases between. From germline, CDR1 is SGHVS and CDR2 FNYEAQ. The length of the CDR3 is 14 residues. For the CDR3, the DNA is TGTGCCAGCAGCTTAGTACAGATCACAGATACGCAGTATTTT. It yields the protein CASSLVQITDTQYF.

This clone occurred once. The gene calls are TRBV5-5 and TRBJ1-1; D call uncertain. The CDR3 contains 17 residues. CDR1 and CDR2 from the germline V gene are SGHKS and YYEKEE (reference sequence). The V end was cut by 4 bases, the J end by 4 bases, with 23 bases between. CDR3 DNA: TGTGCCAGCAGCGAGACGGACTCATTTGCGGTTGGCACTGAAGCTTTCTTT. The encoded protein is CASSETDSFAVGTEAFF.

This clone has only one observation. The chain's CDR3 is CASSQGGGGETQYF. The CDR3 bases are TGTGCCAGCAGCCAGGGGGGAGGAGGGGAGACCCAGTACTTC. This chain joins TRBV7-6 and TRBJ2-5; D perhaps matches TRBD1 (7 bases). This CDR3 region has 14 residues. The germline V and J ends were trimmed by 5 bases and 5 bases, with 15 bases remaining between them. From germline, CDR1 is SGHVS and CDR2 FNYEAQ.

The chain employs TRBV6-4 and TRBJ1-5, with 7 bases matching TRBD1. The V gene end was trimmed by 6 bases and the J gene end by 9 bases; junction bases not matched to a gene: 11. The CDR3 sequence is 14 residues long. In germline, CDR1 is MRHNA, CDR2 SNTAGT. The DNA for the CDR3 is TGTGCCAGCAGCCGACAGGGCGCCTTTGGGCCCCAGCATTTT. It encodes CASSRQGAFGPQHF.

The chain uses TRBV28 and TRBJ1-1, with D hard to call. Germline CDR1 reads MDHEN; CDR2 reads SYDVKM. Between the trimmed V and J ends, which lost 6 bases and 4 bases, there was a span of 9 bases. The CDR3 is 12 residues long. CDR3 coding DNA: TGTGCCAGCAGGGAAATAGGCACTGAAGCTTTCTTT. Translating gives CASREIGTEAFF.

This clone was counted a single time. This chain connects TRBV15 to TRBJ2-7; possible D gene TRBD2, 7 bases. Trimming removed 8 bases from V and 4 bases from J, with 18 bases in between. CDR3 length equals 14 residues. Germline V lookup: CDR1 LNHNV, CDR2 YYDKDF (reference sequence). CDR3 amino acids: CATSSRGAYYEQYF. CDR3 bases: TGTGCCACCTCAAGTCGGGGGGCCTATTACGAGCAGTACTTC. The full variable domain, its missing parts supplied by reference TRBV15 and TRBJ2-7, is DAMVIQNPRYQVTQFGKPVTLSCSQTLNHNVMYWYQQKSSQAPKLLFHYYDKDFNNEADTPDNFQSRRPNTSFCFLDIRSPGLGDTAMYLCATSSRGAYYEQYFGPGTRLTVT.

The rearrangement links TRBV28 to TRBJ1-1; perhaps TRBD1 as D (5 bases). Trimming left V 7 bases short and J 4 bases short, with 10 bases between. Germline V gene sequence: CDR1 MDHEN, CDR2 SYDVKM. This CDR3 is built from 12 residues. CDR3 DNA sequence: TGTGCCAGCATTAGGGGATTCACTGAAGCTTTCTTT. Encoded protein: CASIRGFTEAFF. Supplemented by reference TRBV28 and TRBJ1-1, the full variable domain reads DVKVTQSSRYLVKRTGEKVFLECVQDMDHENMFWYRQDPGLGLRLIYFSYDVKMKEKGDIPEGYSVSREKKERFSLILESASTNQTSMYLCASIRGFTEAFFGQGTRLTVV.

This rearrangement joins TRBV7-8 to TRBJ2-3; D perhaps matches TRBD2 (5 bases). V lost 3 bases and J lost 2, with 12 bases in between. The CDR3 runs to 15 residues. Germline assignment: CDR1 SGHVS and CDR2 FQNEAQ. This CDR3 reads CASSFGRRDTDTQYF. The CDR3 DNA sequence: TGTGCCAGCAGCTTTGGGCGTCGGGACACAGATACGCAGTATTTT.